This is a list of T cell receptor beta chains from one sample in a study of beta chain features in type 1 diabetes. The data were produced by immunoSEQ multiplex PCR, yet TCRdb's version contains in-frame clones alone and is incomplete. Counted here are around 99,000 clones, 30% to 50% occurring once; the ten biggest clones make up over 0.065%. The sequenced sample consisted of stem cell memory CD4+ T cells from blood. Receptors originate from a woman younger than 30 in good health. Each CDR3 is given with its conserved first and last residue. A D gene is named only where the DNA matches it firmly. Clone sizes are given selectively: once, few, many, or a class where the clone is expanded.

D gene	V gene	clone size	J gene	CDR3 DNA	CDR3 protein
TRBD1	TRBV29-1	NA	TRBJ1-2	TGCAGCGTTGTAGCGGCCAGGGGGCGGCTCGGCTACACCTTC	CSVVAARGRLGYTF
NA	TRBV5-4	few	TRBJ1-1	TGTGCCAGCAGCCCCAGGGTGAACACTGAAGCTTTCTTT	CASSPRVNTEAFF
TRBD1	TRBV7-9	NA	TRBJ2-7	TGTGCCAGCAGCTCACTTCCGGGACAGGGATTCACCTACGAGCAGTACTTC	CASSSLPGQGFTYEQYF
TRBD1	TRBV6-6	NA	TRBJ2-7	TGTGCCAGCAGTTACTCGACAGGGATCAACGAGCAGTACTTC	CASSYSTGINEQYF
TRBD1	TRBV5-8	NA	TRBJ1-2	TGTGCCAGCAGGACGGGACAGCCTTTCTATGGCTACACCTTC	CASRTGQPFYGYTF
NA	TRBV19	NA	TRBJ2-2	TGTGCCAGTAGTCAGGGTAACACCGGGGAGCTGTTTTTT	CASSQGNTGELFF
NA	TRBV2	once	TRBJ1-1	TGTGCCAGCACCGGGGTCCCCGCAGCTTTCTTT	CASTGVPAAFF
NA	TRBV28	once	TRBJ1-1	TGTGCCAGCAGTTTCCCCCCTCGGAGCACTGAAGCTTTCTTT	CASSFPPRSTEAFF
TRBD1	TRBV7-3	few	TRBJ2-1	TGTGCCAGCAGCCTGAGGACAGGGGGCAATGAGCAGTTCTTC	CASSLRTGGNEQFF
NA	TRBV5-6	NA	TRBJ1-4	TGTGCCAGCAGCTTCTATAATGAAAAACTGTTTTTT	CASSFYNEKLFF
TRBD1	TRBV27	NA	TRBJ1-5	TGTGCCAGCAACACAGGGGGGGACAATCAGCCCCAGCATTTT	CASNTGGDNQPQHF
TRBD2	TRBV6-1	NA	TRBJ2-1	TGTGCCAGCAACCCGACTAGCGGGAGATACAATGAGCAGTTCTTC	CASNPTSGRYNEQFF
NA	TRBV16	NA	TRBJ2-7	TGTGCCAGCAGTTCTCGACAGCTCTACGAGCAGTACTTC	CASSSRQLYEQYF
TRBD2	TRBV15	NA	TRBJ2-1	TGTGCCACCAGCAGAGAAGCGGGAGTTAACCATGAGCAGTTCTTC	CATSREAGVNHEQFF
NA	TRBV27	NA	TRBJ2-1	TGTGCCAGCAGTGGCCCCGGAGGGTCGTTCGGAAATGAGCAGTTCTTC	CASSGPGGSFGNEQFF
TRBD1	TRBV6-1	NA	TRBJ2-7	TGTGCCAGCAGCAACTTGGGGACAGGAGCCTACGAGCAGTACTTC	CASSNLGTGAYEQYF
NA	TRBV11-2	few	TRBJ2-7	TGTGCCAGCTCGGGGGGCCCGAGGAGCGAGCAGTACTTC	CASSGGPRSEQYF
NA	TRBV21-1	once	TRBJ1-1	TGTGCCAGCCGACGGGACACTATCCACACTGAAGCTTTCTTT	CASRRDTIHTEAFF
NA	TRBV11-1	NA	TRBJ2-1	TGTGCCAGCAGGGACATCCTACCCGGCAATGAGCAGTTCTTC	CASRDILPGNEQFF
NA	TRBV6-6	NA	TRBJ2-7	TGTGCCAGCAGTTTTTCAGACTACGAGCAGTACTTC	CASSFSDYEQYF
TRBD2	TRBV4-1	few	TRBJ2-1	TGCGCCAGCAGCCAAGCGACTAGCGGGAGGGCTCGGTACAATGAGCAGTTCTTC	CASSQATSGRARYNEQFF
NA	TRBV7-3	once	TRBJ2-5	TGTGCCAGCAGCCCTGGAGAACAAGAGACCCAGTACTTC	CASSPGEQETQYF
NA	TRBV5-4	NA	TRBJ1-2	TGTGCCAGCAGCTTGGCCGGGATGGCTAACTATGGCTACACCTTC	CASSLAGMANYGYTF
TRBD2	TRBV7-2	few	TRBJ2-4	TGTGCCAGCAGCTCAGGGACTAGCGGGACTACCAAAAACATTCAGTACTTC	CASSSGTSGTTKNIQYF
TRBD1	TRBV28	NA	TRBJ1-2	TGTGCCAGCAGTTTGCTGGGACAGGTGGTTTTCTATGGCTACACCTTC	CASSLLGQVVFYGYTF
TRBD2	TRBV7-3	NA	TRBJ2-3	TGTGCCAGCAGCTTAACTGGCCTAGCGGGAGGGTCAGATACGCAGTATTTT	CASSLTGLAGGSDTQYF
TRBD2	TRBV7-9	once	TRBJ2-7	TGTGCCAGCAGCTTAGTCCTAGCGGGGGCCTACGAGCAGTACTTC	CASSLVLAGAYEQYF
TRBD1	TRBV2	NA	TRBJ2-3	TGTGCCAGCAGTCGGACAGGAGGCACAGATACGCAGTATTTT	CASSRTGGTDTQYF
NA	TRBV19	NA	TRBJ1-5	TGTGCCAGTAGTCCAACCGGACAGAAGGTTCAGCCCCAGCATTTT	CASSPTGQKVQPQHF
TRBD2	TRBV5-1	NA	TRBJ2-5	TGCGCCAGCAGCACCGGGCGGGGGGAGACCCAGTACTTC	CASSTGRGETQYF
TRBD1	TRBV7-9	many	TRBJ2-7	TGTGCCAGCAGCACACAGGGGCACGAGCAGTACTTC	CASSTQGHEQYF
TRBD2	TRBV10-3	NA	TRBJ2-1	TGTGCCATCAGTGATCTAGCGGGAGTCGCAGATGAGCAGTTCTTC	CAISDLAGVADEQFF
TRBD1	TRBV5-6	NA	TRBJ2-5	TGTGCCAGCACCCCGACAGGGGTAAAGACCCAGTACTTC	CASTPTGVKTQYF
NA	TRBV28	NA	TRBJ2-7	TGTGCCAGCAGTTCTATCACCTACGAGCAGTACTTC	CASSSITYEQYF
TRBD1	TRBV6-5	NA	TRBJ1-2	TGTGCCAGCAGCTTGGACAGGGAGTATGGCTACACCTTC	CASSLDREYGYTF
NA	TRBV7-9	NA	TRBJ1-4	TGTGCCAGCAGCTTCACAGGGCGCGAAAAACTGTTTTTT	CASSFTGREKLFF
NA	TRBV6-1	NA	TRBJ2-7	TGTGCCAGCTTTGATCGGGGAGAGCAGTACTTC	CASFDRGEQYF
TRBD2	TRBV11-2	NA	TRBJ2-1	TGTGCCAGCACCCCGAGGGGCAGCGGGAGGGCAAATGAGCAGTTCTTC	CASTPRGSGRANEQFF
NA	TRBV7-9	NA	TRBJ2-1	TGTGCCAGCAGCCGTTCCAGGGGATACAATGAGCAGTTCTTC	CASSRSRGYNEQFF
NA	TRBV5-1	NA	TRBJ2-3	TGCGCCAGCAGCTTGATTCGGAGCACAGATACGCAGTATTTT	CASSLIRSTDTQYF
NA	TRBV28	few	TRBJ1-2	TGTGCCAGCAGTCAAGACGACAGAGACTTTTATGGCTACACCTTC	CASSQDDRDFYGYTF
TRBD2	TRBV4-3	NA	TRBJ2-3	TGCGCCAGCAGCCAAGGACTAGCGGACACAGATACGCAGTATTTT	CASSQGLADTDTQYF
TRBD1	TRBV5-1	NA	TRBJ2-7	TGCGCCAGCAGCTTGTTGGGACAGGTTTACGAGCAGTACTTC	CASSLLGQVYEQYF
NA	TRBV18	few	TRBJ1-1	TGTGCCAGCTCACCACGAGGCCGCACTGAAGCTTTCTTT	CASSPRGRTEAFF
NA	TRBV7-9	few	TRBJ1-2	TGTGCCAGCAGCTCCCTGAGCCGCTATGGCTACACCTTC	CASSSLSRYGYTF
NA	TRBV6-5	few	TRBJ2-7	TGTGCCAGCAGTTACCTTTTTCCAGGGGCGGTTCCCGAGCAGTACTTC	CASSYLFPGAVPEQYF
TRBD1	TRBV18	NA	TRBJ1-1	TGTGCCAGCTCACCATTGACAGGGGTGGGCACTGAAGCTTTCTTT	CASSPLTGVGTEAFF
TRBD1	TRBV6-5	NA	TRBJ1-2	TGTGCCAGCAGTCACAAACGGGACAGGGGGGTGAGCACCTTC	CASSHKRDRGVSTF
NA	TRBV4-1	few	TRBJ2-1	TGCGCCAGCAGGGGAGTCTCCGGGATCTACAATGAGCAGTTCTTC	CASRGVSGIYNEQFF
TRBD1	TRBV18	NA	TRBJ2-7	TGTGCCAGCTCACCTCCTGGGACAGGGAGAAAAGCCAAATTGGACGAGCAGTACTTC	CASSPPGTGRKAKLDEQYF
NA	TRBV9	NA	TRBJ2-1	TGTGCCAGCAGCATCTCCTCGGGAAACATAGGATTCTTC	CASSISSGNIGFF
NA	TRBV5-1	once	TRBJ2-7	TGCGCCAGCAGCCCGAGGGGGTCGTCCCGTCTCTACGAGCAGTACTTC	CASSPRGSSRLYEQYF
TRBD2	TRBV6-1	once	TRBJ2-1	TGTGCCAGCAGTGAACTAAGGCGAGCGGGGTATAGGGAGCAGTTCTTC	CASSELRRAGYREQFF
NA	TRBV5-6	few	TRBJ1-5	TGTGCCAGCAGCCCCTACTCCTCTCGGAATCAGCCCCAGCATTTT	CASSPYSSRNQPQHF
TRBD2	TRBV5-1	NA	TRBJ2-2	TGCGCCAGCAGCCCACGTGCTGGGACTAGCGGGAGGGCCCGGGGGGCCGGGGAGCTGTTTTTT	CASSPRAGTSGRARGAGELFF